One and the same sample provided the 6 T cell receptor beta chains below, sequenced in a study of T cells after yellow fever vaccination. One entry per CDR3 protein, called by TCRdb with MiXCR from the 5' RACE reads. The sample carries under 600,000 distinct CDR3 sequences, approximately 12% recorded once. Specimen: PBMCs, collected on the day of the yellow fever booster vaccination. The receptors derive from a man aged 25 to 40 who received the YFV17D yellow fever vaccine.

This clonotype was detected a few times. The chain links TRBV12-3 or TRBV12-4 to TRBJ2-5; the D gene is possibly TRBD2 (5 bases). The CDR3 consists of 14 residues. Trimming pared 6 bases from V and 1 base from J, leaving 12 bases between. The CDR3: CASSVTKTQETQYF. The CDR3 DNA reads TGTGCCAGCAGCGTGACTAAGACCCAAGAGACCCAGTACTTC.

This clonotype turned up a few times. The chain uses TRBV20-1 and TRBJ1-1, with a possible D match to TRBD1 (5 bases). CDR1 and CDR2 from the germline V gene are DFQATT and SNEGSKA (reference sequence). V was cut by 2 bases and J by 3 bases, with 10 bases left in between. The CDR3 spans 13 residues. In DNA form, the CDR3 reads TGCAGTGCTAGACAGGGACGGGACACTGAAGCTTTCTTT. This translates into CSARQGRDTEAFF.

This clonotype was detected only once. J is TRBJ2-3 and V is TRBV5-6; unclear D gene. Per the germline V gene, CDR1 is SGHDT and CDR2 is YYEEEE. Trimming took 6 bases from V and 4 from J, leaving 18 bases between them. CDR3 length equals 15 residues. The CDR3 loop reads CASTHRLGMSDTQYF. DNA of the CDR3: TGTGCCAGCACCCACCGGCTGGGAATGTCAGATACGCAGTATTTT. Full variable domain (outside the CDR3, taken from reference TRBV5-6 and TRBJ2-3): DAGVTQSPTHLIKTRGQQVTLRCSPKSGHDTVSWYQQALGQGPQFIFQYYEEEERQRGNFPDRFSGHQFPNYSSELNVNALLLGDSALYLCASTHRLGMSDTQYFGPGTRLTVL.

The gene calls are TRBV20-1 and TRBJ2-1; D unresolved. The CDR3 is 11 residues long. Trimming took 1 base from V and 9 from J, leaving 7 bases between them. Germline assignment: CDR1 DFQATT and CDR2 SNEGSKA (reference sequence). CDR3 loop: CSARATVEQFF. Written as DNA, the CDR3 is TGCAGTGCTAGAGCTACGGTTGAGCAGTTCTTC.

The rearrangement links TRBV6-2 or TRBV6-3 to TRBJ2-2, with 12 positions matching TRBD2. Per the germline V gene, CDR1 is MNHEY and CDR2 is SVGEGT. The CDR3 covers 14 residues. V gave up 11 bases and J gave up 5 bases; unmatched junction bases: 6. This CDR3 reads CAARLAGETGELFF. CDR3 DNA: TGTGCCGCACGACTAGCGGGAGAGACCGGGGAGCTGTTTTTT.

The sample holds a few counts of this clonotype. The gene calls are TRBV6-1 and TRBJ2-1; the D is unclear. This CDR3 spans 13 amino acids. Trimming took 9 bases from V and 7 from J, leaving 16 bases between them. Germline CDR1 and CDR2: MNHNS and SASEGT. The CDR3 DNA sequence: TGTGCCAGTTACGACCGTAGAAGGAATGAGCAGTTCTTC. Its protein is CASYDRRRNEQFF.